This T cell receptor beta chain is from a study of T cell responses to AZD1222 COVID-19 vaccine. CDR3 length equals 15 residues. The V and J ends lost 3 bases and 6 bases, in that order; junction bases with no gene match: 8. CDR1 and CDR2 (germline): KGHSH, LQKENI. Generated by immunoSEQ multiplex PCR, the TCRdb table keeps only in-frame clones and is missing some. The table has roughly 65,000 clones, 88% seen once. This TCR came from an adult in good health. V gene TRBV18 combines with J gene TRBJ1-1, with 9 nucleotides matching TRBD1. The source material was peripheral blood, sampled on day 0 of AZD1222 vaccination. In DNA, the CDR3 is TGTGCCAGCTCACCGGGACAGGGTTATGTATCTGAAGCTTTCTTT. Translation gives CASSPGQGYVSEAFF.